This TCR beta chain was recorded in a study of cytomegalovirus exposure and HLA in healthy donors. Study context: The 120 validation repertoires used the same platform as the roughly 700 first-cohort repertoires (as reported by a later analysis). Study-wide points: Three chains tied to CMV proved CMV antigen-specific in vitro. Some TCR beta chains (roughly 150 of them) were listed as cytomegalovirus-associated.

This clone was seen only once. Its antigen is unidentified. TCRdb's table, derived via immunoSEQ multiplex PCR, lists solely in-frame clones and lacks some. The data show approximately 260,000 clones, with roughly 85% seen just once and less than 1.2% held by the top ten. Sequenced input: PBMCs. The sequence derives from a woman under 30 in good health and CMV-seronegative.

CDR3 residues: CASRGQAASGNTIYF. The CDR3, as DNA: TGTGCCAGCCGAGGACAGGCCGCCTCTGGAAACACCATATATTTT. The V and J genes are TRBV6-1 and TRBJ1-3; the match to TRBD1 covers 7 bases. Looked up from germline, CDR1 is MNHNS and CDR2 is SASEGT. The CDR3 consists of 15 residues. V shed 8 bases, J shed 0 bases, and the junction held 7 bases outside the gene matches.